What follows are 31 T cell receptor beta chains derived from one specimen sequenced in a study of cytomegalovirus exposure and HLA in healthy donors. PCR was performed using 60 Vbeta and 13 Jbeta primers. The protocol was immunoSEQ multiplex PCR, while the TCRdb copy is restricted to in-frame clones and leaves out a portion. The data hold roughly 79,000 clones, with roughly 80% observed a single time. Sequenced: PBMCs. These receptors all come from a woman in her forties or fifties in good health and CMV-seropositive.

This clone was observed a few times. The V gene is TRBV27, the J gene TRBJ2-2, with no clear D. V lost 3 bases and J 6 bases, leaving 8 bases between the germline ends. Germline-derived CDR1 and CDR2 are MNHEY and SMNVEV (reference sequence). The CDR3 is 13 amino acids. The CDR3 reads CASSFFASGELFF. DNA for the CDR3: TGTGCCAGCAGTTTCTTTGCGTCCGGGGAGCTGTTTTTT.

This clone was seen only a few times. The V gene is TRBV7-9, the J gene TRBJ2-7; TRBD1 agrees at 8 bases. The CDR3 totals 15 residues. Looked up from germline, CDR1 is SEHNR and CDR2 is FQNEAQ (reference sequence). J was trimmed by 3 bases and V by 5 bases; bases with no gene match: 9. Written as DNA, the CDR3 is TGTGCCAGCAGCACCAGACAGGGGATTTTCTACGAGCAGTACTTC. Amino acids: CASSTRQGIFYEQYF. Full variable domain (rest looked up from reference TRBV7-9 and TRBJ2-7): DTGVSQNPRHKITKRGQNVTFRCDPISEHNRLYWYRQTLGQGPEFLTYFQNEAQLEKSRLLSDRFSAERPKGSFSTLEIQRTEQGDSAMYLCASSTRQGIFYEQYFGPGTRLTVT.

The chain carries TRBV5-8 and TRBJ2-5; TRBD1 agrees at 9 bases. Germline V gives CDR1 SGHTS, CDR2 YDEGEE. This CDR3 comprises 15 residues. V shed 5 bases, J shed 1 base, and the junction held 6 bases outside the gene matches. The CDR3 here is CASSFTGGPQETQYF. The CDR3 DNA sequence: TGTGCCAGCAGTTTTACAGGGGGCCCCCAAGAGACCCAGTACTTC.

The chain couples TRBV7-3 to TRBJ1-1; D not resolved. This CDR3 is built from 13 residues. V lost 1 base, J lost 2 bases, and 5 bases lay in between. Looked up from germline, CDR1 is SGHTA and CDR2 is FQGTGA. CDR3 amino acids: CASSLNRNTEAFF. The CDR3 DNA reads TGTGCCAGCAGCTTAAACAGAAACACTGAAGCTTTCTTT.

This sequence joins TRBV7-2 and TRBJ1-2; 11 positions match TRBD1. With V trimmed by 1 base and J by 1 base, 5 bases remained unmatched. The CDR3 extends over 17 amino acids. Germline CDR1 and CDR2: SGHTA and FQGNSA. CDR3 bases: TGTGCCAGCAGCTTAGGGACAGGGGGCGTGGGTAACTATGGCTACACCTTC. Translation: CASSLGTGGVGNYGYTF.

This clone showed up just once. The chain employs TRBV7-9 and TRBJ2-5, with D possibly matching TRBD1 (6 bases). The J call is in doubt because the DNA end fits TRBJ2-7 better. The CDR3 length is 13 residues. Germline V gene sequence: CDR1 SEHNR, CDR2 FQNEAQ (reference sequence). The CDR3 region is CASSGGQIYEQYF. The CDR3 DNA reads TGTGCCAGCAGCGGCGGACAGATCTACGAGCAGTACTTC.

The rearrangement uses TRBV21-1 and TRBJ1-1; the table calls TRBD1, which could not be checked here. TRBV21-1 is flagged as a pseudogene. CDR3 length: 18 residues. The CDR3 bases are TGTGCCAGCAGGACGAAGGGGACAGGGTGTTTTTTGGACACTGAAGCTTTCTTT. Residues: CASRTKGTGCFLDTEAFF.

This clone has a handful of counts. This rearrangement joins TRBV29-1 to TRBJ2-1, with TRBD1 as a possible D gene (6 bases). The ends were cut back, 1 base at V and 9 bases at J, with 25 bases in the middle. The CDR3 has 17 residues. CDR1 and CDR2 (germline): SQVTM, ANQGSEA. CDR3: CSVEAPVGDTGLGEQFF. The CDR3 coding sequence is TGCAGCGTTGAAGCCCCGGTAGGGGACACCGGACTGGGTGAGCAGTTCTTC.

In nucleotides, the CDR3 is TGTGCCAGCAGTTCGCATAGTTTCACAGATACGCAGTATTTT. It encodes CASSSHSFTDTQYF. J is TRBJ2-3 and V is TRBV6-6; D ambiguous. The germline gives CDR1 MNHNY, CDR2 SVGAGI (reference sequence). V lost 4 bases to trimming and J lost 2 bases, with 10 bases between them. The length of the CDR3 is 14 residues.

The V gene is TRBV2, the J gene TRBJ2-1; the match to TRBD2 covers 12 bases. The CDR3 consists of 15 residues. Germline CDR1 SNHLY, CDR2 FYNNEI. With V trimmed by 8 bases and J by 5 bases, 7 bases remained unmatched. CDR3 sequence reads: CASSSLAGGNNEQFF. CDR3 coding DNA: TGTGCCAGCTCGTCCCTAGCGGGAGGGAACAATGAGCAGTTCTTC.

The V call is TRBV19, the J call TRBJ1-1; D unclear. V lost 4 bases to trimming and J lost 2 bases, with 11 bases between them. Germline V gene data show CDR1 as LNHDA and CDR2 as SQIVND (reference sequence). CDR3 length equals 14 residues. The chain's CDR3 is CASSNVAGNTEAFF. CDR3 nucleotide sequence: TGTGCCAGTAGTAACGTCGCAGGCAACACTGAAGCTTTCTTT.

The CDR3 sequence is CAWSANSKETQYF. Here the CDR3 DNA reads TGTGCCTGGAGTGCAAACTCCAAAGAGACCCAGTACTTC. J is TRBJ2-5 and V is TRBV30; D gene unclear. The CDR3 loop spans 13 amino acids. The V end lost 1 base, the J end lost 3 bases, and 9 bases lay between the germline ends. In germline, CDR1 is GTSNPN, CDR2 SVGIG (reference sequence).

This clone is a singleton in its sample. This chain connects TRBV19 to TRBJ1-1, with D possibly TRBD1 on 5 matching bases. Trimming shortened V by 6 bases and J by 4 bases, and 15 bases separated the two germline ends. The germline gives CDR1 LNHDA, CDR2 SQIVND (reference sequence). The CDR3 spans 14 residues. CDR3: CASRHPGEFTEAFF. The CDR3 nucleotides are TGTGCCAGTAGGCACCCGGGGGAATTCACTGAAGCTTTCTTT.

The chain links TRBV6-5 to TRBJ1-5; D is possibly TRBD1 (5 bases). Germline CDR1 MNHEY, CDR2 SVGAGI. CDR3 length: 14 amino acids. Trimming removed 5 bases from V and 3 bases from J, with 11 bases in between. The CDR3 is CASSQGLFNQPQHF. The DNA for the CDR3 is TGTGCCAGCAGTCAGGGACTTTTCAATCAGCCCCAGCATTTT.

This clone has just a few counts. The rearrangement joins TRBV4-1 to TRBJ2-7; 8 bases fit TRBD1. Germline assignment: CDR1 MGHRA and CDR2 YSYEKL. This CDR3 is built from 14 residues. The V and J ends lost 7 bases and 0 bases, in that order; junction bases with no gene match: 5. The CDR3 region is CASTRDRSSYEQYF. As DNA, the CDR3 is TGCGCCAGCACCCGGGACAGGAGCTCCTACGAGCAGTACTTC.

The chain joins TRBV7-8 to TRBJ2-7; 8 positions match TRBD2. The germline V gene has CDR1 SGHVS and CDR2 FQNEAQ. V dropped 1 base and J dropped 3; count of bases not matched to a gene: 8. There are 16 residues in the CDR3. The CDR3 sequence is CASSLGTSGSYYEQYF. CDR3 DNA sequence: TGTGCCAGCAGCTTAGGAACCAGCGGGAGTTACTACGAGCAGTACTTC.

In nucleotides, the CDR3 is TGTGCCAGCCGCCTCGGGTCGAACACCGGGGAGCTGTTTTTT. It codes for CASRLGSNTGELFF. The genes are TRBV27 and TRBJ2-2; no clear D gene. The CDR3 loop spans 14 amino acids. Looked up from germline, CDR1 is MNHEY and CDR2 is SMNVEV (reference sequence). Trimming took off 8 bases at V and 0 bases at J, with 10 bases between the two ends.

The chain recombines TRBV7-9 with TRBJ1-2, with TRBD1 matching over 9 bases. This CDR3 has 14 amino acids. V lost 1 base to trimming and J lost 8 bases; unmatched junction nucleotides: 5. Germline V lookup: CDR1 SEHNR, CDR2 FQNEAQ (reference sequence). CDR3: CASSLGRTGAGYTF. The CDR3 coding sequence is TGTGCCAGCAGCTTAGGAAGGACAGGGGCGGGCTACACCTTC.

The chain combines TRBV19 with TRBJ1-5; 7 nucleotides match TRBD1. Germline V gene sequence: CDR1 LNHDA, CDR2 SQIVND (reference sequence). J was trimmed by 2 bases and V by 5 bases; bases with no gene match: 3. The CDR3 is 14 residues long. DNA for the CDR3: TGTGCCAGTAGTGGAGACAGGGGCAATCAGCCCCAGCATTTT. This translates into CASSGDRGNQPQHF.

This chain uses TRBV6-7 with TRBJ2-7, with no clear D. TRBV6-7 is an open reading frame whose function is uncertain. The CDR3 sequence is 16 residues long. V dropped 0 bases and J dropped 1 base, with 13 bases sitting between them. CDR3: CASSYSKRLESYEQYF. The DNA for the CDR3 is TGTGCCAGCAGTTACTCGAAAAGGCTGGAGTCCTACGAGCAGTACTTC.

The chain is built from TRBV2 and TRBJ2-1; D unresolved. CDR1 and CDR2 (germline): SNHLY, FYNNEI. The V gene lost 7 bases and the J gene lost 9 bases, with 10 bases spanning the gap. The CDR3 is 11 amino acids. The CDR3 sequence: CASTIDGEQFF. CDR3 nucleotides: TGTGCCAGCACCATAGATGGTGAGCAGTTCTTC. The full variable domain, in which reference TRBV2 and TRBJ2-1 provide the parts outside the CDR3, is EPEVTQTPSHQVTQMGQEVILRCVPISNHLYFYWYRQILGQKVEFLVSFYNNEISEKSEIFDDQFSVERPDGSNFTLKIRSTKLEDSAMYFCASTIDGEQFFGPGTRLTVL.

The chain uses TRBV27 and TRBJ2-5; 9 nucleotides align to TRBD1. The germline V gene has CDR1 MNHEY and CDR2 SMNVEV (reference sequence). The CDR3 has 15 residues. V was clipped by 6 bases and J by 2 bases; unmatched bases: 7. The CDR3 DNA reads TGTGCCAGCAGCTACTCAGGGACAGGGCAAGAGACCCAGTACTTC. Residues: CASSYSGTGQETQYF.

V gene TRBV5-1 combines with J gene TRBJ1-3; perhaps TRBD1 as D (5 bases). Between the trimmed V and J ends, which lost 0 bases and 2 bases, there was a span of 6 bases. The CDR3 is 14 amino acids. Germline lookup yields CDR1 SGHRS and CDR2 YFSETQ. DNA for the CDR3: TGCGCCAGCAGCTTGGAGGGGCCTGGAAACACCATATATTTT. Its protein is CASSLEGPGNTIYF.

The J gene is TRBJ2-1, the V gene TRBV4-1; D is possibly TRBD1 (6 bases). There are 14 residues in the CDR3. The V end lost 4 bases, the J end lost 5 bases, and 12 bases lay between the germline ends. CDR1 and CDR2 from the germline V gene are MGHRA and YSYEKL. The CDR3 coding sequence is TGCGCCAGCAGCCCCCGGGACATAGACAATGAGCAGTTCTTC. Its protein product is CASSPRDIDNEQFF.

The V call is TRBV10-3, the J call TRBJ1-5; D uncertain. CDR3 length: 12 residues. Trimming left V 3 bases short and J 7 bases short, with 7 bases between. CDR1 is ENHRY and CDR2 is SYGVKD in the germline V gene. The CDR3 protein is CAISDVGQPQHF. The CDR3 DNA reads as TGTGCCATCAGTGACGTGGGCCAGCCCCAGCATTTT.

The chain carries TRBV27 and TRBJ2-7; possible D gene TRBD2, 6 bases. V was clipped by 4 bases and J by 2 bases, with 9 bases between them. The germline V gene encodes CDR1 MNHEY and CDR2 SMNVEV (reference sequence). This CDR3 has 13 amino acids. CDR3 DNA: TGTGCCAGCAGTTCAGCGGGCCCCTACGAGCAGTACTTC. As protein: CASSSAGPYEQYF.

The gene calls are TRBV28 and TRBJ1-5; 7 bases map to TRBD1. With 6 bases clipped from V and 2 bases from J, the junction kept 7 bases outside the gene matches. The CDR3 has 15 amino acids. From germline, CDR1 is MDHEN and CDR2 SYDVKM. The CDR3 loop reads CASSQGTARNQPQHF. The CDR3 coding sequence is TGTGCCAGCAGCCAGGGGACAGCACGCAATCAGCCCCAGCATTTT.

The gene calls are TRBV30 and TRBJ1-2; TRBD1 matches 7 bases. This CDR3 is built from 13 residues. With V trimmed by 2 bases and J by 4 bases, 4 bases remained unmatched. CDR1 and CDR2 (germline): GTSNPN, SVGIG (reference sequence). DNA of the CDR3: TGTGCCTGGAGTATGACAGGGTCCTATGGCTACACCTTC. This gives the protein CAWSMTGSYGYTF.

The V gene is TRBV27, the J gene TRBJ2-1, with D possibly matching TRBD2 (5 bases). V lost 5 bases and J lost 3, with 14 bases in between. The CDR3 loop spans 15 amino acids. Germline CDR1 and CDR2: MNHEY and SMNVEV (reference sequence). CDR3 region: CASSRVGADYNEQFF. The CDR3 region has the DNA TGTGCCAGCAGTAGGGTGGGAGCTGACTACAATGAGCAGTTCTTC.

This clone was detected a few times. The chain carries TRBV6-1 and TRBJ2-7, with a tentative D call TRBD1 (6 bases). The CDR3 contains 14 residues. V was trimmed by 7 bases and J by 4 bases, leaving 17 bases between them. Germline-derived CDR1 and CDR2 are MNHNS and SASEGT. Here the CDR3 reads CASKAGVGVYEQYF. The CDR3 bases are TGTGCCAGCAAGGCAGGGGTAGGGGTGTACGAGCAGTACTTC.

V and J are TRBV15 and TRBJ2-1; the D gene is possibly TRBD2 (6 bases). This CDR3 is built from 16 residues. The germline V and J ends were trimmed by 3 bases and 8 bases, with 20 bases remaining between them. The germline gives CDR1 LNHNV, CDR2 YYDKDF (reference sequence). The CDR3 sequence is CATSRGIGRQRDEQFF. The CDR3 coding sequence is TGTGCCACCAGCAGGGGGATTGGGAGGCAACGGGATGAGCAGTTCTTC. Full variable domain (outside the CDR3, taken from reference TRBV15 and TRBJ2-1): DAMVIQNPRYQVTQFGKPVTLSCSQTLNHNVMYWYQQKSSQAPKLLFHYYDKDFNNEADTPDNFQSRRPNTSFCFLDIRSPGLGDTAMYLCATSRGIGRQRDEQFFGPGTRLTVL.